This T cell receptor beta chain comes out of a study of T cell responses to AZD1222 COVID-19 vaccine. Study results and caveats: Vaccine-related CD4 TCRs covered spike, predominating at 160-218 and 743-854. The number of AZD1222 recipients seropositive at baseline was only 6 or 7.

Of note for this clone: Its antigen remains unidentified.

TCRdb keeps only in-frame clones here, not all; method: immunoSEQ multiplex PCR. This sample has 85,000 to 120,000 clones; roughly 88% occur once, and the top ten carry about 5%. This receptor was taken from an adult in good health. Sample: peripheral blood, taken on day 0 of AZD1222 vaccination.

The CDR3 protein is CASSLMGDTEAFF. CDR3 DNA sequence: TGTGCCAGCAGTTTAATGGGGGACACTGAAGCTTTCTTT. The V gene is TRBV12-3 or TRBV12-4, the J gene TRBJ1-1; D might be TRBD1 (5 bases). This CDR3 contains 13 residues. Deletions cut 2 bases from V and 3 bases from J, with 7 bases between.